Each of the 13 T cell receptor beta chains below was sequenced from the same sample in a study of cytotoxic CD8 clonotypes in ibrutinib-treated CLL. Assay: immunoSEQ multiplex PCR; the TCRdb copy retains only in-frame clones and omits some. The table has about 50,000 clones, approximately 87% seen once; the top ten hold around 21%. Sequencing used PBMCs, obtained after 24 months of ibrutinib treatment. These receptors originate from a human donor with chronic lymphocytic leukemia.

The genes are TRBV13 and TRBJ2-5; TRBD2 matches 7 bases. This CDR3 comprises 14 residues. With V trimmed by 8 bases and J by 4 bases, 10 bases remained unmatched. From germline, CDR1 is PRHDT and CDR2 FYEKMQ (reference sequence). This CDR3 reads CASAERGRAETQYF. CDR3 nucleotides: TGTGCCAGCGCTGAGCGGGGCCGGGCAGAGACCCAGTACTTC. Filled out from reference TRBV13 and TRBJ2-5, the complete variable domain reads AAGVIQSPRHLIKEKRETATLKCYPIPRHDTVYWYQQGPGQDPQFLISFYEKMQSDKGSIPDRFSAQQFSDYHSELNMSSLELGDSALYFCASAERGRAETQYFGPGTRLLVL.

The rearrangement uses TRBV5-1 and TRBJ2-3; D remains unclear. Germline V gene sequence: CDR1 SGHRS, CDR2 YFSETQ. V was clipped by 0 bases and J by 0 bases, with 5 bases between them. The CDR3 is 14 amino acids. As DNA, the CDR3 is TGCGCCAGCAGCTTGGCCCGGAGCACAGATACGCAGTATTTT. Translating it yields CASSLARSTDTQYF.

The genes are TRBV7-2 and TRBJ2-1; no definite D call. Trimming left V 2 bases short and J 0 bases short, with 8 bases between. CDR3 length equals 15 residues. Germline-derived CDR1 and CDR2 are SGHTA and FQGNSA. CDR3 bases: TGTGCCAGCAGCTTACTAAGAAGCTCCTACAATGAGCAGTTCTTC. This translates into CASSLLRSSYNEQFF.

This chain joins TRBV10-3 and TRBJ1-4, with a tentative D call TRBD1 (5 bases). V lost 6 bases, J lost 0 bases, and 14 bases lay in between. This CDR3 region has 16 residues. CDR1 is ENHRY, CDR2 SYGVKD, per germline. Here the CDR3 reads CAISAGALTTNEKLFF. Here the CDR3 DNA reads TGTGCCATCAGCGCCGGGGCTCTTACAACTAATGAAAAACTGTTTTTT.

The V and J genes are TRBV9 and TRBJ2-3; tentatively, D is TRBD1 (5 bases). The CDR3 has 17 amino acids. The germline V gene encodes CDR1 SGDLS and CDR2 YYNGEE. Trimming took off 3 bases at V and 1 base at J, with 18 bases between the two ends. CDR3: CASSADITGVGTDTQYF. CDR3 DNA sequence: TGTGCCAGCAGCGCAGATATAACAGGAGTCGGCACAGATACGCAGTATTTT.

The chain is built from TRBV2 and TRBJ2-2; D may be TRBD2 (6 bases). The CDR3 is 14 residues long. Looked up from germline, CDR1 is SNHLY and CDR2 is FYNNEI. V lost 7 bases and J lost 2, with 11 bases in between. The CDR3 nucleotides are TGTGCCAGCATCCGGGACTCAAACACCGGGGAGCTGTTTTTT. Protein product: CASIRDSNTGELFF.

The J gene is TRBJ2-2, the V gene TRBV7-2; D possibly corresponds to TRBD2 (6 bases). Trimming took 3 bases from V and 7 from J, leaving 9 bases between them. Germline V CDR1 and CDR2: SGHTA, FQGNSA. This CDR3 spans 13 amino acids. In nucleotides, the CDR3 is TGTGCCAGCAGCTTGCAGGGACTCGGGGAGCTGTTTTTT. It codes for CASSLQGLGELFF.

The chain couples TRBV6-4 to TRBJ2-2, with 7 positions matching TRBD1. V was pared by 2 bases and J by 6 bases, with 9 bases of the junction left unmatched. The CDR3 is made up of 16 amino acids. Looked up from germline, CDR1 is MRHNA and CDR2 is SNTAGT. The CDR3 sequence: CASSDEMGQYPGELFF. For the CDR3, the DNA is TGTGCCAGCAGTGACGAGATGGGACAGTACCCCGGGGAGCTGTTTTTT.

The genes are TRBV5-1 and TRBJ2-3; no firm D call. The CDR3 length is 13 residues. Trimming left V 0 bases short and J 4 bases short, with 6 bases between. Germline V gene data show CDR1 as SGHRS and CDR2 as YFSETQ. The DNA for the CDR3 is TGCGCCAGCAGCTTGGATGGCTCAGATACGCAGTATTTT. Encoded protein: CASSLDGSDTQYF.

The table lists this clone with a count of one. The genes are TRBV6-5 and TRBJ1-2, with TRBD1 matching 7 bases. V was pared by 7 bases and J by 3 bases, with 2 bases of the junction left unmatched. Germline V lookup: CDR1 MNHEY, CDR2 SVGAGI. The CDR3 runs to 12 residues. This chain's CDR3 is CASIGTDYGYTF. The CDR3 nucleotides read TGTGCCAGCATCGGGACAGACTATGGCTACACCTTC.

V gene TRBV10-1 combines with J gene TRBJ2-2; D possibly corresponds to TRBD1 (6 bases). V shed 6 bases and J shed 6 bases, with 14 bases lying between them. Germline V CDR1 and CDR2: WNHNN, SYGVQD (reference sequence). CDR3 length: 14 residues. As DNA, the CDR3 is TGCGCCAGCAGCCGGCTGTGGGGGCCCGGGGAGCTGTTTTTT. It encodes CASSRLWGPGELFF.

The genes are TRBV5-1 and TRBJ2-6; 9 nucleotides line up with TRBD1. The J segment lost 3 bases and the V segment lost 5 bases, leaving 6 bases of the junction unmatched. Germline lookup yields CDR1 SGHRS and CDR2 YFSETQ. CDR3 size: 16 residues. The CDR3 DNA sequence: TGCGCCAGCAGTTTACAGGGGGCAGTTGGGGCCAACGTCCTGACTTTC. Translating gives CASSLQGAVGANVLTF.

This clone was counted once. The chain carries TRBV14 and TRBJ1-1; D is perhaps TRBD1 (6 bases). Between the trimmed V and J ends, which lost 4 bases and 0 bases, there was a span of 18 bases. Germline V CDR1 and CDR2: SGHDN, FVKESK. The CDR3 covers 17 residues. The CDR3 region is CASSRQSRGSMNTEAFF. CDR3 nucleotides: TGTGCCAGCAGCCGCCAATCGAGGGGGAGCATGAACACTGAAGCTTTCTTT. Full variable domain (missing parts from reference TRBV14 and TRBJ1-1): EAGVTQFPSHSVIEKGQTVTLRCDPISGHDNLYWYRRVMGKEIKFLLHFVKESKQDESGMPNNRFLAERTGGTYSTLKVQPAELEDSGVYFCASSRQSRGSMNTEAFFGQGTRLTVV.